The rows below give T cell receptor beta chains drawn from one sample of a study of blood T cell repertoires in COVID-19. TCRdb keeps only in-frame clones here, not all; method: immunoSEQ multiplex PCR. Of approximately 50,000 clones in the sample, around 80% are singletons; the top ten hold roughly 25%. Sequenced: peripheral blood. These receptors were obtained from a man in his sixties or seventies with acute or convalescent COVID-19. Each CDR3 is given with its conserved first and last residue. D genes are given only for firm matches. A row's size may be missing; if present it is once, few, many or a size class.

J gene	clone size	D gene	V gene	CDR3 DNA	CDR3 protein
TRBJ2-5	.	.	TRBV7-9	TGTGCCAGCAGCTTATTCTTCGGTGAGACCCAGTACTTC	CASSLFFGETQYF
TRBJ2-7	.	TRBD2	TRBV18	TGTGCCAGCTCACAGGGAGCGGGGATAACCTACGAGCAGTACTTC	CASSQGAGITYEQYF
TRBJ1-4	.	.	TRBV30	TGTGCCTGGAGTTCTTCCGGGACAAATAATGAAAAACTGTTTTTT	CAWSSSGTNNEKLFF
TRBJ2-3	.	.	TRBV21-1	TGTGCCAGCAGCACCCTTGGGGAGACTTACTGCACAGATACGCAGTATTTT	CASSTLGETYCTDTQYF
TRBJ1-2	.	TRBD1	TRBV6-5	TGTGCCAGCAGTTACACCGACAGGGGTATTAATGGCTACACCTTC	CASSYTDRGINGYTF
TRBJ2-7	once	.	TRBV9	TGTGCCAGCAGCGTAGCAGGGCACGAGCAGTACTTC	CASSVAGHEQYF
TRBJ1-1	.	.	TRBV25-1	TGTGCCAGCAGTGATCAAGGGGCCGCGGCTGAAGCTTTCTTT	CASSDQGAAAEAFF
TRBJ2-7	.	.	TRBV7-9	TGTGCCAGCAGTGACTTCTCGAGGGAGCAGTACTTC	CASSDFSREQYF
TRBJ1-3	.	.	TRBV15	TGTGCCACCAGCAGAGATTGGGGGCGCGTAGGAAACACCATATATTTT	CATSRDWGRVGNTIYF
TRBJ1-1	.	.	TRBV19	TGTGCCAGTAGTATAGATCGGGTGAACACTGAAGCTTTCTTT	CASSIDRVNTEAFF
TRBJ2-7	.	TRBD2	TRBV7-9	TGTGCCAGCAGCTTGGCCGTTCTAGCGGGAGGAAACGAGCAGTACTTC	CASSLAVLAGGNEQYF
TRBJ2-7	.	.	TRBV7-9	TGTGCCAGCAGCCCGGGTGTGGGGGGAGAAGTAAACGAGCAGTACTTC	CASSPGVGGEVNEQYF
TRBJ1-5	.	.	TRBV27	TGTGCCAGCAGCTCGGAACTGGGCCAGCCCCAGCATTTT	CASSSELGQPQHF
TRBJ1-5	.	TRBD1	TRBV27	TGTGCCAGCAGTGCCTCGGGACAGGCGAGGGGCAATCAGCCCCAGCATTTT	CASSASGQARGNQPQHF
TRBJ2-1	once	.	TRBV28	TGTGCCAGCAGCCAAGCAGGACAGAGCTCCTACAATGAGCAGTTCTTC	CASSQAGQSSYNEQFF
TRBJ2-7	few	.	TRBV5-4	TGTGCCAGCAGCTTGGATACGGGGGTAATCGCCGAGCAGTACTTC	CASSLDTGVIAEQYF
TRBJ2-7	.	.	TRBV12-1	TGTGCCAGCAGCTGTAAGGTTCGGGTACACTCCTACGAGCAGTACTTC	CASSCKVRVHSYEQYF
TRBJ2-6	.	.	TRBV10-3	TGTGCCATCAGACCCCAAGGGGCAGGGGCCAACGTCCTGACTTTC	CAIRPQGAGANVLTF
TRBJ2-2	.	.	TRBV6-5	TGTGCCAGCAGTTACGCGGACTATACCAACACCGGGGAGCTGTTTTTT	CASSYADYTNTGELFF
TRBJ2-3	.	TRBD2	TRBV11-3	TGTGCCAGCAGCTCGACACTAGCGTCGGGCACAGATACGCAGTATTTT	CASSSTLASGTDTQYF
TRBJ2-7	.	TRBD1	TRBV28	TGTGCCAGCAGTCGCTCCGGGACAGGCTCCTACGAGCAGTACTTC	CASSRSGTGSYEQYF
TRBJ1-2	.	TRBD1	TRBV7-9	TGTGCCAGCAGCTTAGGTGGACAGGGGGATGGCTACACCTTC	CASSLGGQGDGYTF
TRBJ2-3	.	.	TRBV27	TGTGCCAGCAGTTTAAAGGCAGGGGCTAGCACAGATACGCAGTATTTT	CASSLKAGASTDTQYF
TRBJ2-1	.	TRBD1	TRBV4-1	TGCGCCAGCAGCCAAACTAGGGACAGAAACAATGAGCAGTTCTTC	CASSQTRDRNNEQFF
TRBJ2-2	.	.	TRBV3-1/TRBV3-2	TGTGCCAGCAGCCAAGATCTTGTAACCGGGGAGCTGTTTTTT	CASSQDLVTGELFF
TRBJ2-1	.	TRBD2	TRBV27	TGTGCCAGCAGTTCCGGGACTAGCGGGGGGGGGTCCTACAATGAGCAGTTCTTC	CASSSGTSGGGSYNEQFF
TRBJ1-5	.	TRBD1	TRBV29-1	TGCAGCGTCCGGACAGGGGTAGGCAATCAGCCCCAGCATTTT	CSVRTGVGNQPQHF
TRBJ1-5	.	.	TRBV5-1	TGCGCCAGCAGCTTGGGAGGGGGGGGTGATCAGCCCCAGCATTTT	CASSLGGGGDQPQHF
TRBJ2-7	.	TRBD1	TRBV4-2	TGTGCCAGCAGCTCTGCGGTCGGACAGGGGGTCTACGAGCAGTACTTC	CASSSAVGQGVYEQYF
TRBJ2-3	.	.	TRBV5-1	TGCGCCAGCAGCTTGGGAAACACAGGGAGCACAGATACGCAGTATTTT	CASSLGNTGSTDTQYF
TRBJ2-1	once	.	TRBV5-4	.	CASSLFFGAGDEQFF
TRBJ2-3	once	.	TRBV12-3/TRBV12-4	TGTGCCAGCAGCGGGATCATGGATACGCAGTATTTT	CASSGIMDTQYF
TRBJ2-6	.	TRBD2	TRBV10-3	TGTGCCATCACCAAAGGACTAGCGGGAGGGTTAGCTGGGGCCAACGTCCTGACTTTC	CAITKGLAGGLAGANVLTF
TRBJ1-2	.	TRBD1	TRBV19	TGTGCCAGTAGTCCGACAGGGGAAGCTAACTATGGCTACACCTTC	CASSPTGEANYGYTF
TRBJ1-4	.	.	TRBV18	TGTGCCAGCTCAACAGGGACTAATGAAAAACTGTTTTTT	CASSTGTNEKLFF
TRBJ1-2	many	.	TRBV28	TGTGCCAGCAGTTTGAGGAACTATGGCTACACCTTC	CASSLRNYGYTF
TRBJ1-1	.	.	TRBV5-1	TGCGCCAGCAGCTTGGGGCAGGCTGAAGCTTTCTTT	CASSLGQAEAFF
TRBJ2-3	.	.	TRBV6-5	TGTGCCAGCAGGAGGGTGGAAACAGATACGCAGTATTTT	CASRRVETDTQYF
TRBJ2-7	.	TRBD2	TRBV10-3	TGTGCCATCCGTATCGGACTAGCTGGCGACGAGCAGTACTTC	CAIRIGLAGDEQYF